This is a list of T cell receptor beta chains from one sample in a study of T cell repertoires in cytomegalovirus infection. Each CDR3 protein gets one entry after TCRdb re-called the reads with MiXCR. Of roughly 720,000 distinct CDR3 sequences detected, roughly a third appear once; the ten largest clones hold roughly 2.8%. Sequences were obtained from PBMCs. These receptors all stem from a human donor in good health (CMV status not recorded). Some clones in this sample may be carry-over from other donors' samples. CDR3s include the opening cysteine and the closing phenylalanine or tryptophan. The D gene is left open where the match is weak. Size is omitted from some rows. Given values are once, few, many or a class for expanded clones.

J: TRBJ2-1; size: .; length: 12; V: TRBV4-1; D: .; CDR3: CASSDRVLEQFF; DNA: TGTGCCAGCAGCGATAGAGTTCTTGAGCAGTTCTTC
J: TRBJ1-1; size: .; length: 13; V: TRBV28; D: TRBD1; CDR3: CASSSRQGAEAFF; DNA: TGTGCCAGCAGTTCACGACAGGGAGCTGAAGCTTTCTTT
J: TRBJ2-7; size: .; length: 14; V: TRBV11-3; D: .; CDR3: CASSLDSRRHEQYF; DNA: TGTGCCAGCAGCCTTGACTCGAGGAGACACGAGCAGTACTTC
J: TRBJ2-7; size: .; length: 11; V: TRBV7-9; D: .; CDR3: CASSLGEEQYF; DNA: TGTGCCAGCAGCTTGGGGGAGGAGCAGTACTTC
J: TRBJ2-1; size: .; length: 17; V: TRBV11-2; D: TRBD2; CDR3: CASSLPIAGGTYNEQFF; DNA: TGTGCCAGCAGCTTACCCATTGCGGGGGGGACCTACAATGAGCAGTTCTTC
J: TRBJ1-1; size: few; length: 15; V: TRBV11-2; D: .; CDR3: CASSLESSLGTEAFF; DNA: TGTGCCAGCAGCTTAGAGTCTTCCCTGGGCACTGAAGCTTTCTTT
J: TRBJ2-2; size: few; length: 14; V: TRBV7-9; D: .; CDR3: CASSIQQVTGELFF; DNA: TGTGCCAGCAGCATACAACAGGTCACCGGGGAGCTGTTTTTT
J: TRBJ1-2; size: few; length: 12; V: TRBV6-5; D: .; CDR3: CASSYLRGGYTF; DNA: TGTGCCAGCAGTTACCTCCGGGGCGGCTACACCTTC
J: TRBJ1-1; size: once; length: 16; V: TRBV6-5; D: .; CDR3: CASSSGTAARNTEAFF; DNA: TGTGCCAGCAGTTCTGGGACCGCCGCCCGGAACACTGAAGCTTTCTTT
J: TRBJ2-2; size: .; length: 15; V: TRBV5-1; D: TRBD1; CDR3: CASSFERGLTGELFF; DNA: TGCGCCAGCAGCTTCGAGAGGGGGCTCACCGGGGAGCTGTTTTTT
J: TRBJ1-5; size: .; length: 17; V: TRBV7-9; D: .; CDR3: CASSSDEGRSSNQPQHF; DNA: TGTGCCAGCAGCTCCGATGAGGGGCGCTCGAGCAATCAGCCCCAGCATTTT
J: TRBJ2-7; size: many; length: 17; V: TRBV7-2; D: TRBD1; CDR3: CASSFGQGYREDYEQYF; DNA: TGTGCCAGCAGCTTTGGACAGGGGTACCGGGAAGACTACGAGCAGTACTTC
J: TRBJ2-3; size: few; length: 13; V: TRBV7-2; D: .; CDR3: CASSFGTEYTQYF; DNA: TGTGCCAGCAGCTTTGGGACTGAATATACGCAGTATTTT
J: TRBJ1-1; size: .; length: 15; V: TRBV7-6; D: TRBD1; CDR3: CASSLGTGWATEAFF; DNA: TGTGCCAGCAGCTTGGGGACAGGGTGGGCCACTGAAGCTTTCTTT
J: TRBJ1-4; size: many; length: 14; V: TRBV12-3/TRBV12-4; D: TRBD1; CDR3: CASSDDRGNEKLFF; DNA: TGTGCCAGCAGTGATGACAGGGGTAATGAAAAACTGTTTTTT
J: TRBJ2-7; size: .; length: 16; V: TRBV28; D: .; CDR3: CASQGGGQGSPYEQYF; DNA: TGTGCCAGCCAAGGCGGCGGGCAGGGGAGCCCCTACGAGCAGTACTTC
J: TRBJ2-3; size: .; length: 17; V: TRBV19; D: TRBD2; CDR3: CASSITSSGESTDTQYF; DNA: TGTGCCAGTAGTATAACAAGTAGCGGGGAGAGCACAGATACGCAGTATTTT
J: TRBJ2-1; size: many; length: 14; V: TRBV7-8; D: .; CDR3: CASSRQGTYNEQFF; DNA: TGTGCCAGCAGCCGGCAGGGCACCTACAATGAGCAGTTCTTC
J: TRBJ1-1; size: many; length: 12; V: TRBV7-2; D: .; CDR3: CASSLWGSEAFF; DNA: TGTGCCAGCAGCTTATGGGGCAGTGAAGCTTTCTTT
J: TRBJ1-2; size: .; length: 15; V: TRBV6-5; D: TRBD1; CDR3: CASSFGQGALRGYTF; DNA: TGTGCCAGCAGTTTCGGACAGGGGGCACTTCGTGGCTACACCTTC
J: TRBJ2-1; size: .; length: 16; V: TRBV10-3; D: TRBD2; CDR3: CAISEGGLADHKEQFF; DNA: TGTGCCATCAGTGAGGGGGGACTAGCGGACCACAAGGAGCAGTTCTTC
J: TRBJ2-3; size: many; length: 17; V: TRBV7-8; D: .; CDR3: CASSPDIGNLVADTQYF; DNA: TGTGCCAGCAGCCCTGACATTGGTAATCTAGTAGCAGATACGCAGTATTTT
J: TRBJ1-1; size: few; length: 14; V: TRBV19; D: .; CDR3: CASSPRRTNTEAFF; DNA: TGTGCCAGTAGTCCCCGTCGGACGAACACTGAAGCTTTCTTT
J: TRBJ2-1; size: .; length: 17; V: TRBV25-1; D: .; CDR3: CASSEGDRASSYNEQFF; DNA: TGTGCCAGCAGTGAAGGGGACCGCGCCAGCTCCTACAATGAGCAGTTCTTC
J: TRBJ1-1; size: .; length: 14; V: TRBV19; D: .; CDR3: CATARGARNTEAFF; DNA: TGTGCCACGGCCCGGGGAGCCCGTAACACTGAAGCTTTCTTT
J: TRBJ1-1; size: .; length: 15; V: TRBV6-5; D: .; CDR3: CASSYYTDTSTEAFF; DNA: TGTGCCAGCAGTTACTATACGGACACGAGCACTGAAGCTTTCTTT
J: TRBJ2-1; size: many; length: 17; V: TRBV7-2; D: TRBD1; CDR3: CASSSSTGTGAYNEQFF; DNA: TGTGCCAGCAGCTCTTCAACCGGGACAGGGGCTTACAATGAGCAGTTCTTC
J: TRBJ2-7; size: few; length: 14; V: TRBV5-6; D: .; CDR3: CASSLSAVIYEQYF; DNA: TGTGCCAGCAGCTTGTCGGCAGTGATCTACGAGCAGTACTTC
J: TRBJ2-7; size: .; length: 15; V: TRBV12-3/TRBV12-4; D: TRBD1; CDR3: CASSARDSLSYEQYF; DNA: TGTGCCAGCAGTGCCCGGGACAGTCTCTCCTACGAGCAGTACTTC
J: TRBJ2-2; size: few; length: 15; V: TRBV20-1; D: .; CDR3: CSARTGLAGAGELFF; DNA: TGCAGTGCTAGGACGGGACTGGCGGGTGCCGGGGAGCTGTTTTTT
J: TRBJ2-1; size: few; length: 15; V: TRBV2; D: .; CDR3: CASSEVGLSYNEQFF; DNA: TGTGCCAGCAGTGAAGTGGGGCTCTCCTACAATGAGCAGTTCTTC
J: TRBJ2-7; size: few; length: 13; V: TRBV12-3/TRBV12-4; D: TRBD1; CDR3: CASSLSGQGATYF; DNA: TGTGCCAGCAGTTTATCCGGACAGGGGGCGACGTACTTC
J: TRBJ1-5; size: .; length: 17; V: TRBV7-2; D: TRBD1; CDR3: CASSLPTGTLSNQPQHF; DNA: TGTGCCAGCAGCCTTCCGACAGGGACCCTTAGCAATCAGCCCCAGCATTTT
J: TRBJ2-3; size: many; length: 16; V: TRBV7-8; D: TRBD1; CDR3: CASSTTGTGVTDTQYF; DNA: TGTGCCAGCAGTACAACCGGGACAGGGGTGACAGATACGCAGTATTTT
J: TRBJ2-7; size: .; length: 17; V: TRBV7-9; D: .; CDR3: CASSSPGSQTVSYEQYF; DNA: TGTGCCAGCAGCTCACCCGGGTCCCAAACAGTTTCCTACGAGCAGTACTTC
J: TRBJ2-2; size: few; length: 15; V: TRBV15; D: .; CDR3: CATGGPGQATGELFF; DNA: TGTGCCACCGGAGGACCAGGGCAGGCGACCGGGGAGCTGTTTTTT
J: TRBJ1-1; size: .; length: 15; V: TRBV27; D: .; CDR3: CASSLRPAMNTEAFF; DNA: TGTGCCAGCAGTTTGCGGCCAGCCATGAACACTGAAGCTTTCTTT
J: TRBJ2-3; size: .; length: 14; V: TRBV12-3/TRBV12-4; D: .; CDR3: CASSARTLLDTQYF; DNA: TGTGCCAGCAGTGCCCGGACCCTGTTGGATACGCAGTATTTT
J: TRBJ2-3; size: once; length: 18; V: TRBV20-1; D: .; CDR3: CSARSGGQWVGSTDTQYF; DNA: TGCAGTGCTAGGTCCGGGGGGCAATGGGTCGGTAGCACAGATACGCAGTATTTT
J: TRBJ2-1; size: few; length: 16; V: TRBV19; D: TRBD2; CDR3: CASSIDWLAGEHKQFF; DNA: TGTGCCAGTAGTATAGATTGGCTAGCGGGGGAGCACAAGCAGTTCTTC
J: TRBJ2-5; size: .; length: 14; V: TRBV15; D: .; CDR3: CATSSWTTQETQYF; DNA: TGTGCCACCAGCAGCTGGACTACCCAAGAGACCCAGTACTTC
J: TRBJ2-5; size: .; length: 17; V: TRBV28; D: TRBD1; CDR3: CASSSDRGPRGGETQYF; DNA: TGTGCCAGCAGTTCTGACAGGGGGCCGAGGGGTGGAGAGACCCAGTACTTC
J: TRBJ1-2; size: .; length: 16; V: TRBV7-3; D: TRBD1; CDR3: CASSQQPGQGWRGYTF; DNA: TGTGCCAGCAGCCAACAACCGGGACAGGGATGGCGTGGCTACACCTTC
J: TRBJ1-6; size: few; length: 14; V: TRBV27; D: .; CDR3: CASSFFHGVSPLHF; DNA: TGTGCCAGCAGTTTTTTTCATGGTGTTTCACCCCTCCACTTT
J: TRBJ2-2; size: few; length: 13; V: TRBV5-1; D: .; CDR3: CASSEGRTGELFF; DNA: TGCGCCAGCAGCGAAGGGCGCACCGGGGAGCTGTTTTTT
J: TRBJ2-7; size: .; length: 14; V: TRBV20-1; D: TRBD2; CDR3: CSARPGTSSYEQYF; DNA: TGCAGTGCTAGACCCGGGACTAGCTCCTACGAGCAGTACTTC
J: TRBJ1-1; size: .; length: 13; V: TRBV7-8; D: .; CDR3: CASSFEANTEAFF; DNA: TGTGCCAGCAGCTTCGAGGCCAACACTGAAGCTTTCTTT
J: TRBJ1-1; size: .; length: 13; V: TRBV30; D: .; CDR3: CAWQDRLNTEAFF; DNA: TGTGCCTGGCAAGACAGATTGAACACTGAAGCTTTCTTT
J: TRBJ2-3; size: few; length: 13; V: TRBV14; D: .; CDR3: CASSQYGTDTQYF; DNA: TGTGCCAGCAGCCAATATGGCACAGATACGCAGTATTTT
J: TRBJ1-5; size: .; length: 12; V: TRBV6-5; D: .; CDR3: CATLDSNQPQHF; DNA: TGTGCCACTTTGGATAGCAATCAGCCCCAGCATTTT
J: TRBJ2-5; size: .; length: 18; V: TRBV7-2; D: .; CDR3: CASSPRRGASWVQETQNF; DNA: TGTGCCAGCAGCCCCAGGAGGGGGGCCAGTTGGGTACAAGAGACCCAGAACTTC
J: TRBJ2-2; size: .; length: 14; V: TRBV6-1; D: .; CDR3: CASRADRSSGELFF; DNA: TGTGCCAGCAGGGCTGACAGGTCGTCCGGGGAGCTGTTTTTT